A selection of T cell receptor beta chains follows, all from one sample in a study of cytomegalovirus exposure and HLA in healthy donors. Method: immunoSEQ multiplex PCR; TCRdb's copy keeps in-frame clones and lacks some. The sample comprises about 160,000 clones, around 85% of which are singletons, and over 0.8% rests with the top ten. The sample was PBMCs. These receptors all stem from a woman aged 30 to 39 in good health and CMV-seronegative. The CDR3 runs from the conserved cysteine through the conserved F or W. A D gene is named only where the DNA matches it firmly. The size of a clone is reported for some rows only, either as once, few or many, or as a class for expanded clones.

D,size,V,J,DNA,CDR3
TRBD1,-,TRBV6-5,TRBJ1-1,TGTGCCAGCAGTCCCGTAGGACAGGGTGCAACTGAAGCTTTCTTT,CASSPVGQGATEAFF
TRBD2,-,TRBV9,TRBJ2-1,TGTGCCAGCAGCCCCTTGACTAGCCCCAATGAGCAGTTCTTC,CASSPLTSPNEQFF
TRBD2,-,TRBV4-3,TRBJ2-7,TGCGCCAGCAGCCAAGGAAGCGGGGGTTCTGTCCGGCAGTACTTC,CASSQGSGGSVRQYF
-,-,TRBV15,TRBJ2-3,TGTGCCACCAGCAAGCGGAGCACAGATACGCGGTATTTT,CATSKRSTDTRYF
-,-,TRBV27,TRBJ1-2,TGTGCCAGCAGTATTTCGGTTGAGGGCTACACCTTC,CASSISVEGYTF
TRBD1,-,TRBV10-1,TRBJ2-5,TGCGCCAGCAGTCCGGGACAGGGGGCGAAAGAGACCCAGTACTTC,CASSPGQGAKETQYF
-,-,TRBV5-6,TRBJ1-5,TGTGCCAGCAGCCCTTGGAGGTGGAATCAGCCCCAGCATTTT,CASSPWRWNQPQHF
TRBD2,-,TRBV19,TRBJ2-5,TGTGCCAGTAGTATAGATCTCAGGGGACTAGTTCGTGGTAAAGAGACCCAGTACTTC,CASSIDLRGLVRGKETQYF
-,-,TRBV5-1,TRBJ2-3,TGCGCCAGCAGCTTGGCCGCAGTTCCAGATACGCAGTATTTT,CASSLAAVPDTQYF
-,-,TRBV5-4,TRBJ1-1,TGTGCCAGCAGTTCGGTGAACACTGAAGCTTTCTTT,CASSSVNTEAFF
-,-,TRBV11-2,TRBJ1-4,TGTGCCAGCAGCCCGGACGGGGGGGAAAAACTGTTTTTT,CASSPDGGEKLFF
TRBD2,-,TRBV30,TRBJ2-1,TGTGCCTGGACCGTAGCGGGATTAAGGGGCAATGAGCAGTTCTTC,CAWTVAGLRGNEQFF
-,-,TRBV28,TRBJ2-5,TGTGCCAGCAGTTCAAGTATTTCAGGGGCCCGGGTCGGTTGGACCCAGTACTTC,CASSSSISGARVGWTQYF
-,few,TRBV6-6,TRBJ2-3,TGTGCCAGCAGTCCGGGAGTCCGGAGCACAGATACGCAGTATTTT,CASSPGVRSTDTQYF
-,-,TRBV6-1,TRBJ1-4,TGTGCCAGCAGTGACCCCACCGACAGCTTTAATGAAAAACTGTTTTTT,CASSDPTDSFNEKLFF